The 15 T cell receptor beta chains listed next were all sequenced from one sample in a study of spatial heterogeneity in lung cancer (dated by TCRdb to the late 2010s). Library generation was performed with 5' RACE. Instrument used: NextSeq 500. In-frame beta chains were kept once TCRdb had trimmed the public reads at Q25 with fastp and called clones with MiXCR. Merged by CDR3 protein, the rows form single entries marked with the most common genes and DNA. The sample profile shows under 40,000 distinct CDR3 sequences; approximately 5.5% of them were found once. Under 14% of the sample is in the top ten clones. Reading the label with the study, this specimen's time point is: sample taken at primary tumor resection. Whole RNA extracted from tumor and nontumor lung tissue, or from cryopreserved PBMC samples, was used for TCR sequencing without cell sorting. Sequenced here: PBMCs, sampled at surgery. The receptors here all came from a male donor with early-stage non-small cell lung cancer.

The chain has TRBV28 and TRBJ2-7; TRBD2 might be the D (5 bases). V lost 5 bases and J 7 bases, leaving 15 bases between the germline ends. Germline CDR1 is MDHEN and CDR2 is SYDVKM. The CDR3 sequence is 13 residues long. The CDR3 DNA follows: TGTGCCAGCAGTCCGGGATCCTTGAGGGAGCAGTACTTC. It specifies CASSPGSLREQYF.

This clonotype was seen ten or more times. J is TRBJ1-6 and V is TRBV6-5, with TRBD1 as a possible D gene (6 bases). Germline V gene lookup returns CDR1 MNHEY and CDR2 SVGAGI. V lost 6 bases and J lost 9, with 18 bases in between. CDR3 length equals 15 residues. The CDR3 sequence: CASSLVGGGGSPLHF. The CDR3 DNA is TGTGCCAGCAGCCTGGTGGGTGGGGGCGGTTCACCCCTCCACTTT.

This clonotype was observed many times. The J gene is TRBJ1-4, the V gene TRBV5-6; maybe TRBD1 (5 bases). Per germline, CDR1 SGHDT and CDR2 YYEEEE. The CDR3 length is 16 residues. Trimming cost V 3 bases and J 3 bases, with 15 bases left between them. CDR3 sequence: CASSSIQGSANEKLFF. CDR3 DNA: TGTGCCAGCAGCTCGATTCAGGGTTCGGCTAATGAAAAACTGTTTTTT.

This chain links TRBV4-1 with TRBJ2-7; TRBD1 is a possible D gene (5 bases). With 0 bases removed from V and 0 bases from J, the gap between germline ends came to 18 bases. This CDR3 has 18 amino acids. The germline V gene has CDR1 MGHRA and CDR2 YSYEKL. This CDR3 is CASSQEGIRTQSSYEQYF. The CDR3 bases are TGCGCCAGCAGCCAAGAGGGGATTCGGACACAGAGCTCCTACGAGCAGTACTTC.

This clonotype was picked up many times. The genes are TRBV5-4 and TRBJ2-6; the D gene is possibly TRBD2 (6 bases). The CDR3 is made up of 15 amino acids. CDR1 is SGHNT, CDR2 YYREEE, per germline (reference sequence). Trimming took off 1 base at V and 2 bases at J, with 7 bases between the two ends. This CDR3 is CASSLSGAGANVLTF. Written as DNA, the CDR3 is TGTGCCAGCAGCTTGTCGGGGGCTGGGGCCAACGTCCTGACTTTC.

The CDR3 region is CASSQDLGLAGPKPDTQYF. The CDR3 nucleotides are TGCGCCAGCAGCCAAGATTTGGGATTAGCGGGGCCAAAGCCCGATACGCAGTATTTT. This chain uses TRBV4-1 with TRBJ2-3; 8 bases fit TRBD2. The CDR3 covers 19 residues. Germline assignment: CDR1 MGHRA and CDR2 YSYEKL. J gave up 6 bases and V 0 bases, and 17 bases lay outside the gene matches.

This clonotype occurred many times. The chain uses TRBV27 and TRBJ2-7; 10 bases map to TRBD2. The CDR3 spans 15 residues. Looked up from germline, CDR1 is MNHEY and CDR2 is SMNVEV (reference sequence). Trimming at V came to 3 bases and at J to 6 bases, leaving 8 bases not matched to a gene. The CDR3 region has the DNA TGTGCCAGCAGTTTGGAGCGGGGGGGCCGTAGCGAGCAGTACTTC. Its protein product is CASSLERGGRSEQYF.

This clonotype came up many times. The rearrangement joins TRBV7-2 to TRBJ1-1; D gene unclear. V was shortened by 5 bases and J by 3 bases, with 7 bases between the two germline ends. The CDR3 is 12 amino acids. The germline V gene has CDR1 SGHTA and CDR2 FQGNSA. CDR3 in DNA: TGTGCCAGCAGCCGGTCAGACACTGAAGCTTTCTTT. Protein product: CASSRSDTEAFF.

This clonotype was picked up many times. The chain carries TRBV4-3 and TRBJ1-5; weak D call: TRBD1 (5 bases). CDR1 is LGHNA, CDR2 YSLEER, per germline. V lost 5 bases and J 3 bases, leaving 11 bases between the germline ends. The length of the CDR3 is 14 residues. CDR3 bases: TGCGCCAGCAGCGAAGGACATGCCAATCAGCCCCAGCATTTT. Its translation: CASSEGHANQPQHF.

This clonotype was counted ten times or more. This chain uses TRBV6-5 with TRBJ2-7, with 9 bases identical to TRBD1. This CDR3 is 14 amino acids long. The germline gives CDR1 MNHEY, CDR2 SVGAGI. The trim removed 1 base at V and 3 bases at J, leaving 1 base unmatched. CDR3 protein: CASSYWDRVYEQYF. CDR3 coding DNA: TGTGCCAGCAGTTACTGGGACAGGGTCTACGAGCAGTACTTC.

This clonotype turned up a few times. The CDR3 region is CSASKLTGVGNQPQHF. The CDR3 region has the DNA TGCAGTGCTAGTAAGCTTACAGGGGTGGGCAATCAGCCCCAGCATTTT. The J gene is TRBJ1-5, the V gene TRBV20-1; 7 bases are shared with TRBD1. The J segment lost 2 bases and the V segment lost 3 bases, leaving 10 bases of the junction unmatched. The length of the CDR3 is 16 residues. CDR1 and CDR2 from the germline V gene are DFQATT and SNEGSKA (reference sequence).

In this sample, this clonotype turned up many times. The chain joins TRBV3-1 to TRBJ2-2; D gene unclear. Trimming pared 8 bases from V and 5 bases from J, leaving 6 bases between. Germline CDR1 and CDR2: LGHDT and YNNKEL (reference sequence). This CDR3 has 11 residues. The DNA of the CDR3 is TGTGCCAGCCACCATACCGGGGAGCTGTTTTTT. Translated, it gives CASHHTGELFF.

The rearrangement uses TRBV11-2 and TRBJ2-7; 7 nucleotides line up with TRBD1. The V gene end was trimmed by 8 bases and the J gene end by 1 base; junction bases not matched to a gene: 11. There are 15 residues in the CDR3. The germline CDR1 and CDR2 sequences are SGHAT and FQNNGV. CDR3 protein: CASRDRNFWSYEQYF. In DNA form, the CDR3 reads TGTGCCAGCCGGGACAGAAATTTTTGGTCCTACGAGCAGTACTTC. Using reference TRBV11-2 and TRBJ2-7 for the parts outside the CDR3, the full variable domain is EAGVAQSPRYKIIEKRQSVAFWCNPISGHATLYWYQQILGQGPKLLIQFQNNGVVDDSQLPKDRFSAERLKGVDSTLKIQPAKLEDSAVYLCASRDRNFWSYEQYFGPGTRLTVT.

Many counts were recorded for this clonotype. V is TRBV5-1 and J is TRBJ1-4; 8 nucleotides match TRBD1. The V gene end was trimmed by 2 bases and the J gene end by 7 bases; junction bases not matched to a gene: 4. Germline V gene data show CDR1 as SGHRS and CDR2 as YFSETQ. The CDR3 covers 14 residues. In DNA, the CDR3 is TGCGCCAGCAGCTTCGGACAGGGTTTTGAAAAACTGTTTTTT. Its translation is CASSFGQGFEKLFF.

Only a few counts were recorded for this clonotype. This sequence may be a read error, since a much larger clone differs from it by one base. The genes are TRBV13 and TRBJ2-7, with no clear D. The length of the CDR3 is 11 residues. Germline V gives CDR1 PRHDT, CDR2 FYEKMQ (reference sequence). Trimming shortened V by 3 bases and J by 4 bases, and 4 bases separated the two germline ends. CDR3 sequence: CASSFGYEQYF. The CDR3 nucleotides are TGTGCCAGCAGCTTCGGGTACGAGCAGTACTTC.